Below, 20 T cell receptor beta chains from the same sample are listed, as sequenced in a study of control samples from healthy donors and cancer patients. Repertoires were generated with immunoSEQ multiplex PCR, while TCRdb's copy carries only in-frame clones and drops some. Of 120,000 or so clones in the sample, more than 70% are singletons; the top ten hold about 2.7%. The sequencing input was blood. The receptors stem from a man between 60 and 70 years old in good health.

The chain carries TRBV10-3 and TRBJ2-2; 10 bases are a match to TRBD1. The trim removed 6 bases at V and 6 bases at J, leaving 4 bases unmatched. Germline CDR1 and CDR2: ENHRY and SYGVKD. This CDR3 is built from 14 residues. The CDR3 loop reads CAISRQGAAGELFF. The CDR3 nucleotides read TGTGCCATCAGCAGACAGGGGGCCGCCGGGGAGCTGTTTTTT.

This chain joins TRBV6-2 or TRBV6-3 and TRBJ2-2, with D possibly matching TRBD1 (5 bases). The CDR3 has 14 amino acids. Trimming removed 2 bases from V and 1 base from J, with 5 bases in between. Germline lookup yields CDR1 MNHEY and CDR2 SVGEGT. The CDR3 spells CASSYQGNTGELFF. As DNA, the CDR3 is TGTGCCAGCAGTTACCAGGGGAACACCGGGGAGCTGTTTTTT.

The gene calls are TRBV5-5 and TRBJ1-5, with TRBD1 as a possible D gene (6 bases). Germline CDR1 SGHKS, CDR2 YYEKEE (reference sequence). This CDR3 region has 16 residues. V was shortened by 2 bases and J by 2 bases, with 14 bases between the two germline ends. Here the CDR3 DNA reads TGTGCCAGCAGCTTTCACACAGGGAGCGGCAATCAGCCCCAGCATTTT. Translation gives CASSFHTGSGNQPQHF.

The chain combines TRBV11-3 with TRBJ2-3; D might be TRBD1 or TRBD2, each matching 6 bases. Germline V gives CDR1 SGHNT, CDR2 YENEEA. Trimming cost V 8 bases and J 0 bases, with 12 bases left between them. This CDR3 has 14 amino acids. The CDR3 loop is CASGLGGSTDTQYF. The CDR3, as DNA: TGTGCCAGCGGACTGGGGGGCAGCACAGATACGCAGTATTTT.

The chain recombines TRBV4-1 with TRBJ2-1; 8 bases line up with TRBD2. The germline CDR1 and CDR2 sequences are MGHRA and YSYEKL. The V gene end was trimmed by 2 bases and the J gene end by 8 bases; junction bases not matched to a gene: 11. This CDR3 contains 16 residues. As DNA, the CDR3 is TGCGCCAGCAGCCAACCAAGGGGACTAGTTGTCCATGAGCAGTTCTTC. Its protein is CASSQPRGLVVHEQFF.

The chain is built from TRBV27 and TRBJ2-7, with 7 bases matching TRBD1. The V segment lost 6 bases and the J segment 5 bases; nucleotides outside the gene matches: 7. The V gene's germline CDR1 is MNHEY and CDR2 SMNVEV (reference sequence). This CDR3 contains 13 residues. CDR3 in DNA: TGTGCCAGCAGAATATACCAGGGGGACGAGCAGTACTTC. Encoded protein: CASRIYQGDEQYF.

CDR3 in DNA: TGTGCCAGTTCCCCCGGGACAGGGGAATACAATGAGCAGTTCTTC. Encoded protein: CASSPGTGEYNEQFF. The chain uses TRBV10-3 and TRBJ2-1, with TRBD1 matching 10 bases. Germline V lookup: CDR1 ENHRY, CDR2 SYGVKD. Trimming cost V 10 bases and J 4 bases; bases outside gene matches: 10. The CDR3 length is 15 residues.

In this sample, this clone turned up once. The chain's CDR3 is CASTERGGEQFF. The DNA for the CDR3 is TGTGCCAGCACCGAAAGGGGGGGTGAGCAGTTCTTC. The V call is TRBV2, the J call TRBJ2-1; D perhaps matches TRBD2 (7 bases). CDR1 SNHLY and CDR2 FYNNEI come from the germline V gene. The CDR3 length is 12 residues. The ends were cut back, 7 bases at V and 9 bases at J, with 13 bases in the middle.

The chain uses TRBV5-1 and TRBJ1-5; 8 positions agree with TRBD1. V shed 1 base and J 5 bases; nucleotides not matched to a gene: 17. The germline CDR1 and CDR2 sequences are SGHRS and YFSETQ. This CDR3 spans 19 amino acids. The CDR3: CASSLWPGGASLTDQPQHF. The DNA for the CDR3 is TGCGCCAGCAGCTTGTGGCCAGGGGGCGCAAGTTTGACAGATCAGCCCCAGCATTTT.

The chain links TRBV10-3 to TRBJ2-1, with D perhaps matching TRBD1 (6 bases). This CDR3 spans 14 amino acids. The V and J ends lost 6 bases and 4 bases respectively, with 13 bases between them. The V gene's germline CDR1 is ENHRY and CDR2 SYGVKD. Written as DNA, the CDR3 is TGTGCCATCAGGGAAAGACAGGTATACAATGAGCAGTTCTTC. It encodes CAIRERQVYNEQFF.

The genes are TRBV6-5 and TRBJ2-5; possibly TRBD1 for D (6 bases). The CDR3 runs to 15 residues. Deletions cut 8 bases from V and 1 base from J, with 17 bases between. Germline CDR1 reads MNHEY; CDR2 reads SVGAGI. Here the CDR3 DNA reads TGTGCCAGCGCCTCTTGGGGACACCTCCAAGAGACCCAGTACTTC. As protein: CASASWGHLQETQYF.

The chain is built from TRBV19 and TRBJ1-4; D not certain. The V gene's germline CDR1 is LNHDA and CDR2 SQIVND (reference sequence). This CDR3 has 15 amino acids. The germline V and J ends were trimmed by 5 bases and 7 bases, with 17 bases remaining between them. This CDR3 is CASSPGGGMTEKLFF. Written as DNA, the CDR3 is TGTGCCAGTAGTCCCGGTGGAGGGATGACTGAAAAACTGTTTTTT. Variable domain in full (rest from reference TRBV19 and TRBJ1-4): DGGITQSPKYLFRKEGQNVTLSCEQNLNHDAMYWYRQDPGQGLRLIYYSQIVNDFQKGDIAEGYSVSREKKESFPLTVTSAQKNPTAFYLCASSPGGGMTEKLFFGSGTQLSVL.

This clone was recorded only once. In nucleotides, the CDR3 is TGTGCCAGCAGTACCTCTCCGGGACAGGTCCTTCGGAAAAACACAGATACGCAGTATTTT. It specifies CASSTSPGQVLRKNTDTQYF. The genes are TRBV27 and TRBJ2-3; 8 nucleotides align to TRBD1. This CDR3 is 20 amino acids long. CDR1 is MNHEY and CDR2 is SMNVEV in the germline V gene (reference sequence). The junction had 21 bases not matched to a gene; V was cut back by 5 bases and J by 2 bases.

This clone was picked up one time. The V and J genes are TRBV11-3 and TRBJ2-2, with D perhaps matching TRBD1 (5 bases). The V gene's germline CDR1 is SGHNT and CDR2 YENEEA. Trimming took off 1 base at V and 3 bases at J, with 15 bases between the two ends. The CDR3 consists of 17 residues. The CDR3 spells CASSLGSGIPDTGELFF. Here the CDR3 DNA reads TGTGCCAGCAGCTTAGGTTCAGGGATCCCGGACACCGGGGAGCTGTTTTTT.

The V gene is TRBV30, the J gene TRBJ1-1; possibly TRBD1 for D (5 bases). The V end was cut by 5 bases, the J end by 6 bases, with 22 bases between. The CDR3 covers 15 residues. Germline values: CDR1 GTSNPN, CDR2 SVGIG (reference sequence). Here the CDR3 DNA reads TGTGCCTGGGCCGACAGCCCCGTGCCTTCCGCTGAAGCTTTCTTT. It translates to CAWADSPVPSAEAFF. The full variable domain, rest sourced from reference TRBV30 and TRBJ1-1, is SQTIHQWPATLVQPVGSPLSLECTVEGTSNPNLYWYRQAAGRGLQLLFYSVGIGQISSEVPQNLSASRPQDRQFILSSKKLLLSDSGFYLCAWADSPVPSAEAFFGQGTRLTVV.

The rearrangement joins TRBV6-1 to TRBJ1-5, with D perhaps matching TRBD1 (5 bases). V shed 3 bases and J shed 0 bases, with 6 bases lying between them. Looked up from germline, CDR1 is MNHNS and CDR2 is SASEGT. The CDR3 is 14 residues long. The CDR3, as DNA: TGTGCCAGCAGTGACAGGGTTAGCAATCAGCCCCAGCATTTT. Amino acid sequence: CASSDRVSNQPQHF.

This clone was found once. The chain is built from TRBV11-2 and TRBJ1-1, with D maybe TRBD1 (5 bases). The CDR3 is 16 residues long. Germline V lookup: CDR1 SGHAT, CDR2 FQNNGV. V shed 0 bases and J shed 5 bases, with 16 bases lying between them. CDR3 DNA sequence: TGTGCCAGCAGCTTAGATGTCGGGGGAGGAGGGACTGAAGCTTTCTTT. Protein sequence: CASSLDVGGGGTEAFF.

The table lists this clone with a count of one. The genes are TRBV10-3 and TRBJ2-7; 7 positions agree with TRBD1. J was trimmed by 0 bases and V by 6 bases; bases with no gene match: 5. The CDR3 covers 14 residues. CDR1 is ENHRY and CDR2 is SYGVKD in the germline V gene. The CDR3 region is CAISRGQSSYEQYF. CDR3 sequence (DNA): TGTGCCATCAGCCGGGGACAGAGCTCCTACGAGCAGTACTTC.

In its sample, this clone was seen once. The gene calls are TRBV13 and TRBJ2-2, with TRBD2 matching 14 bases. This CDR3 comprises 17 residues. Germline values: CDR1 PRHDT, CDR2 FYEKMQ (reference sequence). The J segment lost 5 bases and the V segment lost 3 bases, leaving 5 bases of the junction unmatched. CDR3: CASSFGTSGGATGELFF. The CDR3 DNA reads TGTGCCAGCAGCTTTGGGACTAGCGGGGGAGCAACCGGGGAGCTGTTTTTT.

The rearrangement uses TRBV2 and TRBJ1-1; possibly TRBD1 for D (5 bases). Trimming removed 6 bases from V and 7 bases from J, with 15 bases in between. This CDR3 has 13 residues. Germline values: CDR1 SNHLY, CDR2 FYNNEI. In nucleotides, the CDR3 is TGTGCCAGCAGAGGGGAAAGTTGGGTTGAAGCTTTCTTT. Protein sequence: CASRGESWVEAFF.